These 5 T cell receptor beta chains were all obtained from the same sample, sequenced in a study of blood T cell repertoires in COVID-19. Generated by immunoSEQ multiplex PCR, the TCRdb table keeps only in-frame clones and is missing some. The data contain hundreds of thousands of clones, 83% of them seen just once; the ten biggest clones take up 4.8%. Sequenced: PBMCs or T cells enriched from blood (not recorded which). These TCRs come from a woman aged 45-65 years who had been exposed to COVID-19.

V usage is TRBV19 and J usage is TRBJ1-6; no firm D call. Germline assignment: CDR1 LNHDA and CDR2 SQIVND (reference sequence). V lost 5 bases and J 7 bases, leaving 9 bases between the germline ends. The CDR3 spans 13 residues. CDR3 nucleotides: TGTGCCAGTAGTGCTGTCAGGAATTCACCCCTCCACTTT. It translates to CASSAVRNSPLHF.

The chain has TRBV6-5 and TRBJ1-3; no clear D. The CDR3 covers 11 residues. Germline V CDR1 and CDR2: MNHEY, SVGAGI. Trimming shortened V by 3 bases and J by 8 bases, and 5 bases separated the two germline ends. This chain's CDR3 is CASSYSDTIYF. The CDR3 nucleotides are TGTGCCAGCAGTTATTCGGACACCATATATTTT.

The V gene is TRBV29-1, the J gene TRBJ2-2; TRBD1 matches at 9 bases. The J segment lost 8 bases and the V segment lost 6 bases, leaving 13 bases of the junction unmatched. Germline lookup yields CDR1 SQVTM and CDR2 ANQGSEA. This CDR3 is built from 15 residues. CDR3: CSVTPTGGGVGELFF. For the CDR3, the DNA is TGCAGCGTCACCCCCACAGGGGGCGGAGTGGGGGAGCTGTTTTTT.

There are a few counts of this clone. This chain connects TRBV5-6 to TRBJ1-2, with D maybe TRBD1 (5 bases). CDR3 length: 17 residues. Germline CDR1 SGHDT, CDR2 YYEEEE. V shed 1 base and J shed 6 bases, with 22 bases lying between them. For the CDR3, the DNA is TGTGCCAGCAGCTTGCCCCAACAAAACTCGGGGGAACATGGCTACACCTTC. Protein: CASSLPQQNSGEHGYTF.

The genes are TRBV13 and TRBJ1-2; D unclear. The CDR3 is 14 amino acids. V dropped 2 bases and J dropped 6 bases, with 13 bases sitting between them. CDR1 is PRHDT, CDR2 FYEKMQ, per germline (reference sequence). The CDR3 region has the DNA TGTGCCAGCAGCTTAAGGAGGGATTGGGATGGCTACACCTTC. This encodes CASSLRRDWDGYTF.